This T cell receptor (beta chain) was captured in a study of human T cells and chemical hapten exposure. Study-level results: TCRs above 1 in 1000 frequency did not change with DPC sensitization.

Time point reported: patch test 1, 2 weeks after DPC sensitization. Treatment of the sample: therapeutic diphenylcyclopropenone sensitization with weekly scalp DPC. Via MiXCR, TCRdb re-called the RACE reads, giving one row per CDR3 protein. Among some 200,000 distinct CDR3 sequences listed, approximately 20% were seen once. Note on this clonotype: The antigen remains undetermined.

Germline CDR1 SGHAT, CDR2 FQNNGV. The V segment lost 1 base and the J segment 0 bases; nucleotides outside the gene matches: 6. The CDR3 extends over 17 amino acids. This chain links TRBV11-2 with TRBJ2-3, with 8 bases matching TRBD2. The receptor comes from a woman aged 45-65 years with alopecia areata. Some clones in this sample may be carry-over from other donors' samples. The sequenced sample was whole blood, obtained in connection with sensitization to the hapten diphenylcyclopropenone (DPC). DNA of the CDR3: TGTGCCAGCAGCTTAGGGTCCAGCGGGAGAAGCACAGATACGCAGTATTTT. Translated: CASSLGSSGRSTDTQYF.